The 32 T cell receptor beta chains presented below share a single source sample, sequenced in a study of T cell responses to AZD1222 COVID-19 vaccine. The repertoire was sequenced with immunoSEQ multiplex PCR; TCRdb's copy has only in-frame clones and lacks some. The sample lists about 150,000 clones, approximately 92% occurring once. The sample here was peripheral blood, taken on day 0 of AZD1222 vaccination. These receptors were collected from an adult in good health.

This chain links TRBV30 with TRBJ1-6; D is undetermined. Trimming left V 0 bases short and J 2 bases short, with 2 bases between. The CDR3 is 13 residues long. CDR1 is GTSNPN and CDR2 is SVGIG in the germline V gene (reference sequence). CDR3 sequence (DNA): TGTGCCTGGAGTGTAACCTATAATTCACCCCTCCACTTT. Amino acid sequence: CAWSVTYNSPLHF. Together with reference TRBV30 and TRBJ1-6, the CDR3 gives the full variable domain: SQTIHQWPATLVQPVGSPLSLECTVEGTSNPNLYWYRQAAGRGLQLLFYSVGIGQISSEVPQNLSASRPQDRQFILSSKKLLLSDSGFYLCAWSVTYNSPLHFGNGTRLTVT.

This sequence joins TRBV12-3 or TRBV12-4 and TRBJ1-5; D uncertain. The ends were cut back, 6 bases at V and 2 bases at J, with 5 bases in the middle. The CDR3 runs to 12 residues. The CDR3 nucleotides read TGTGCCAGCAGGGCGGGCAATCAGCCCCAGCATTTT. As protein: CASRAGNQPQHF.

This chain links TRBV2 with TRBJ2-1, with D uncertain. V was pared by 6 bases and J by 8 bases, with 14 bases between. The CDR3 totals 13 residues. The germline V gene encodes CDR1 SNHLY and CDR2 FYNNEI. The CDR3 nucleotides are TGTGCCAGCAGGCGGAACAACCGTGATGAGCAGTTCTTC. It specifies CASRRNNRDEQFF.

V gene TRBV25-1 combines with J gene TRBJ1-1; D possibly corresponds to TRBD1 (5 bases). Germline V gene data show CDR1 as MGHDK and CDR2 as SYGVNS. The CDR3 has 16 amino acids. V gave up 2 bases and J gave up 4 bases, with 17 bases separating them. CDR3 protein: CASSEGGRRGSTEAFF. The CDR3 DNA reads as TGTGCCAGCAGTGAAGGGGGAAGGAGGGGTTCCACTGAAGCTTTCTTT.

This sequence joins TRBV11-3 and TRBJ2-3; TRBD1 matches at 9 bases. Per the germline V gene, CDR1 is SGHNT and CDR2 is YENEEA. The CDR3 contains 16 residues. Trimming at V came to 1 base and at J to 4 bases, leaving 6 bases not matched to a gene. The CDR3 DNA sequence: TGTGCCAGCAGCTTAGCTGGGACAGGGCAGGCAGATACGCAGTATTTT. Translating gives CASSLAGTGQADTQYF.

This rearrangement joins TRBV18 to TRBJ1-1; D gene unclear. V lost 2 bases, J lost 0 bases, and 10 bases lay in between. From germline, CDR1 is KGHSH and CDR2 LQKENI. The CDR3 length is 15 residues. The CDR3 nucleotides are TGTGCCAGCTCACCAGTGAGCGGATTGAACACTGAAGCTTTCTTT. It is translated as CASSPVSGLNTEAFF.

The chain recombines TRBV4-1 with TRBJ2-4; TRBD2 agrees at 9 bases. J was trimmed by 1 base and V by 4 bases; bases with no gene match: 5. The CDR3 consists of 16 residues. Germline-derived CDR1 and CDR2 are MGHRA and YSYEKL. CDR3 protein: CASSPPAGGAKNIQYF. The CDR3 DNA reads as TGCGCCAGCAGCCCCCCGGCGGGGGGGGCCAAAAACATTCAGTACTTC.

Only a few counts were recorded for this clone. The V call is TRBV7-2, the J call TRBJ2-7; D tentatively reads TRBD1 or TRBD2 (5 bases each). This CDR3 is 13 amino acids long. Between the trimmed V and J ends, which lost 1 base and 4 bases, there was a span of 8 bases. CDR1 and CDR2 from the germline V gene are SGHTA and FQGNSA. Here the CDR3 DNA reads TGTGCCAGCAGCTTAGGGGGGTGGTACGAGCAGTACTTC. Protein product: CASSLGGWYEQYF.

The V gene is TRBV2, the J gene TRBJ1-3, with D possibly being TRBD1 (6 bases). CDR3 length: 17 amino acids. The V and J ends lost 8 bases and 0 bases respectively, with 20 bases between them. The germline V gene has CDR1 SNHLY and CDR2 FYNNEI. As DNA, the CDR3 is TGTGCCAGCGTCGGGGGCCGGATGACGAGCTCTGGAAACACCATATATTTT. It yields the protein CASVGGRMTSSGNTIYF.

The J gene is TRBJ2-1, the V gene TRBV6-5; a possible D gene is TRBD2 (5 bases). The CDR3 covers 12 residues. With 2 bases removed from V and 10 bases from J, the gap between germline ends came to 9 bases. The germline gives CDR1 MNHEY, CDR2 SVGAGI. The DNA for the CDR3 is TGTGCCAGCAGTTACGGGAGCCTCGAGCAGTTCTTC. Translation: CASSYGSLEQFF.

This chain joins TRBV11-2 and TRBJ2-4; 10 bases are a match to TRBD1. V lost 6 bases to trimming and J lost 7 bases; unmatched junction nucleotides: 6. The CDR3 is 14 residues long. CDR1 is SGHAT and CDR2 is FQNNGV in the germline V gene. CDR3 in DNA: TGTGCCAGCAGACAGAGGGGACAGGGGAACATTCAGTACTTC. This gives the protein CASRQRGQGNIQYF.

The V gene is TRBV30, the J gene TRBJ1-2, with 7 bases aligning to TRBD1. The CDR3 runs 14 residues. V lost 3 bases and J lost 2; bases outside the gene matches: 6. From germline, CDR1 is GTSNPN and CDR2 SVGIG (reference sequence). CDR3 sequence: CAWRSRGGNYGYTF. CDR3 sequence (DNA): TGTGCCTGGAGGAGCAGGGGGGGGAACTATGGCTACACCTTC.

The rearrangement uses TRBV7-3 and TRBJ2-2, with D unresolved. The CDR3 is made up of 13 amino acids. V gave up 5 bases and J gave up 7 bases, with 11 bases separating them. CDR1 and CDR2 from the germline V gene are SGHTA and FQGTGA. As DNA, the CDR3 is TGTGCCAGCAGCCCTCCGGTCGGCGGGGAGCTGTTTTTT. It is translated as CASSPPVGGELFF.

For the CDR3, the DNA is TGTGCCAGCAGCTCACAGTCAGGGCGGACCAACACAGATACGCAGTATTTT. Its translation: CASSSQSGRTNTDTQYF. The chain combines TRBV9 with TRBJ2-3, with a possible D match to TRBD1 (5 bases). Trimming cost V 4 bases and J 2 bases, with 20 bases left between them. This CDR3 contains 17 residues. From germline, CDR1 is SGDLS and CDR2 YYNGEE.

The genes are TRBV7-3 and TRBJ1-1, with a possible D match to TRBD1 (6 bases). Germline V CDR1 and CDR2: SGHTA, FQGTGA. CDR3 length: 16 amino acids. With 1 base removed from V and 1 base from J, the gap between germline ends came to 13 bases. The CDR3 DNA reads TGTGCCAGCAGCTTAAGGGGGCCCACCCAGAACACTGAAGCTTTCTTT. Its translation: CASSLRGPTQNTEAFF.

V usage is TRBV7-9 and J usage is TRBJ2-5; 8 bases map to TRBD1. Germline V gene sequence: CDR1 SEHNR, CDR2 FQNEAQ (reference sequence). This CDR3 region has 15 residues. V gave up 1 base and J gave up 2 bases; unmatched junction bases: 3. The CDR3 protein is CASSLGDRLQETQYF. The CDR3 DNA sequence: TGTGCCAGCAGCTTAGGGGACAGGCTACAAGAGACCCAGTACTTC.

The rearrangement links TRBV5-1 to TRBJ2-7, with D perhaps matching TRBD1 (6 bases). V was pared by 3 bases and J by 0 bases, with 10 bases between. This CDR3 is built from 14 residues. Germline V gene lookup returns CDR1 SGHRS and CDR2 YFSETQ. CDR3 protein: CASSSDSFSYEQYF. Written as DNA, the CDR3 is TGCGCCAGCAGCTCGGACAGCTTCTCCTACGAGCAGTACTTC.

The chain couples TRBV20-1 to TRBJ1-2, with a possible D match to TRBD1 (6 bases). V lost 3 bases and J 8 bases, leaving 10 bases between the germline ends. The CDR3 is 11 residues long. The germline V gene encodes CDR1 DFQATT and CDR2 SNEGSKA (reference sequence). Here the CDR3 reads CSAREQGGYTF. CDR3 in DNA: TGCAGTGCTAGGGAGCAGGGGGGCTACACCTTC.

V is TRBV19 and J is TRBJ2-2, with a weak D call TRBD2 (7 bases). The CDR3 extends over 16 amino acids. The germline V gene encodes CDR1 LNHDA and CDR2 SQIVND (reference sequence). The germline V and J ends were trimmed by 5 bases and 6 bases, with 19 bases remaining between them. CDR3 nucleotide sequence: TGTGCCAGTAGTCTAGGGTCCACAGGGAGGGCCGGGGAGCTGTTTTTT. Amino acid sequence: CASSLGSTGRAGELFF. Together with reference TRBV19 and TRBJ2-2, the CDR3 gives the full variable domain: DGGITQSPKYLFRKEGQNVTLSCEQNLNHDAMYWYRQDPGQGLRLIYYSQIVNDFQKGDIAEGYSVSREKKESFPLTVTSAQKNPTAFYLCASSLGSTGRAGELFFGEGSRLTVL.

The rearrangement uses TRBV2 and TRBJ2-1; 8 positions match TRBD1. In germline, CDR1 is SNHLY, CDR2 FYNNEI. This CDR3 is built from 14 residues. Trimming at V came to 5 bases and at J to 4 bases, leaving 4 bases not matched to a gene. The CDR3 nucleotides read TGTGCCAGCAGTCCTCGGACAGGGTACAATGAGCAGTTCTTC. Its protein product is CASSPRTGYNEQFF.

V is TRBV7-9 and J is TRBJ2-2, with a possible D match to TRBD1 (5 bases). Germline V gives CDR1 SEHNR, CDR2 FQNEAQ (reference sequence). The CDR3 spans 15 residues. Trimming removed 3 bases from V and 3 bases from J, with 11 bases in between. The CDR3 bases are TGTGCCAGCAGCTTTCGACAGTTACACACCGGGGAGCTGTTTTTT. Protein sequence: CASSFRQLHTGELFF.

This sequence joins TRBV12-3 or TRBV12-4 and TRBJ1-5; TRBD1 matches at 7 bases. The CDR3 is made up of 13 amino acids. The V and J ends lost 8 bases and 4 bases, in that order; junction bases with no gene match: 5. The CDR3 nucleotides are TGTGCCAGCCGCGACAGGGAAAATCAGCCCCAGCATTTT. This gives the protein CASRDRENQPQHF.

The V call is TRBV19, the J call TRBJ2-3, with D perhaps matching TRBD2 (5 bases). There are 14 residues in the CDR3. Germline loops: CDR1 LNHDA, CDR2 SQIVND (reference sequence). The V end lost 7 bases, the J end lost 2 bases, and 13 bases lay between the germline ends. CDR3 region: CASTPGIFTDTQYF. DNA of the CDR3: TGTGCCAGTACCCCCGGGATTTTCACAGATACGCAGTATTTT. The full variable domain, its missing parts supplied by reference TRBV19 and TRBJ2-3, is DGGITQSPKYLFRKEGQNVTLSCEQNLNHDAMYWYRQDPGQGLRLIYYSQIVNDFQKGDIAEGYSVSREKKESFPLTVTSAQKNPTAFYLCASTPGIFTDTQYFGPGTRLTVL.

The rearrangement links TRBV9 to TRBJ2-7; TRBD2 matches 8 bases. The CDR3 consists of 15 residues. With V trimmed by 4 bases and J by 0 bases, 6 bases remained unmatched. Germline CDR1 is SGDLS and CDR2 is YYNGEE. DNA of the CDR3: TGTGCCAGCAGCCCGTCGACTAGCGTCTCCTACGAGCAGTACTTC. As protein: CASSPSTSVSYEQYF.

The chain joins TRBV10-2 to TRBJ2-5; a weak D match, TRBD1 (6 bases). CDR1 WSHSY and CDR2 SAAADI come from the germline V gene. V dropped 3 bases and J dropped 3 bases, with 14 bases sitting between them. CDR3 length: 15 residues. The CDR3 DNA reads TGCGCCAGCAGTGAAAACCTGGGACAAAAAGAGACCCAGTACTTC. Translating gives CASSENLGQKETQYF.

In the case of this clone: The same CDR3 also results from other DNA sequences found in this sample. This sequence joins TRBV18 and TRBJ1-1; D is ambiguous. Looked up from germline, CDR1 is KGHSH and CDR2 is LQKENI. Trimming took off 1 base at V and 2 bases at J, with 5 bases between the two ends. This CDR3 is built from 13 residues. This CDR3 is CASSPQANTEAFF. Written as DNA, the CDR3 is TGTGCCAGCTCACCACAGGCAAACACTGAAGCTTTCTTT. Supplemented by reference TRBV18 and TRBJ1-1, the full variable domain reads NAGVMQNPRHLVRRRGQEARLRCSPMKGHSHVYWYRQLPEEGLKFMVYLQKENIIDESGMPKERFSAEFPKEGPSILRIQQVVRGDSAAYFCASSPQANTEAFFGQGTRLTVV.

V gene TRBV2 combines with J gene TRBJ1-2; 8 nucleotides line up with TRBD1. Germline V gene lookup returns CDR1 SNHLY and CDR2 FYNNEI. This CDR3 has 13 amino acids. Losses at the gene ends were 2 bases for V and 7 bases for J; bases not matched to a gene: 3. CDR3 sequence: CASSEQGAIGYTF. The CDR3 bases are TGTGCCAGCAGTGAACAGGGGGCAATTGGCTACACCTTC.

This chain joins TRBV2 and TRBJ2-1, with D perhaps matching TRBD1 (6 bases). There are 14 residues in the CDR3. With 6 bases removed from V and 1 base from J, the gap between germline ends came to 10 bases. In germline, CDR1 is SNHLY, CDR2 FYNNEI. The CDR3: CASRGQWSYNEQFF. CDR3 nucleotides: TGTGCCAGCAGAGGACAGTGGTCCTACAATGAGCAGTTCTTC.

This clone has only one observation. The gene calls are TRBV7-2 and TRBJ2-1; 8 bases match TRBD2. The ends lost 3 bases at V and 0 bases at J; junction bases unmatched: 1. The CDR3 covers 15 residues. Germline CDR1 SGHTA, CDR2 FQGNSA. CDR3 region: CASSFSGTSYNEQFF. CDR3 bases: TGTGCCAGCAGCTTTAGCGGGACCTCCTACAATGAGCAGTTCTTC.

The CDR3 protein is CASSTLRTKIDPYEQYF. For the CDR3, the DNA is TGTGCCAGTAGTACCCTCCGGACTAAAATCGATCCCTACGAGCAGTACTTC. This chain links TRBV19 with TRBJ2-7; TRBD2 might be the D (6 bases). This CDR3 spans 17 amino acids. The germline V and J ends were trimmed by 4 bases and 2 bases, with 21 bases remaining between them. The germline V gene encodes CDR1 LNHDA and CDR2 SQIVND (reference sequence).

CDR3 bases: TGTGCCACCCGGGGAGGGTGGGCAACTAATGAAAAACTGTTTTTT. Amino acids: CATRGGWATNEKLFF. The V and J genes are TRBV25-1 and TRBJ1-4; D is ambiguous. Germline loops: CDR1 MGHDK, CDR2 SYGVNS. The V end was cut by 10 bases, the J end by 0 bases, with 15 bases between. The CDR3 has 15 amino acids.

This chain uses TRBV3-1 (or the pseudogene TRBV3-2) with TRBJ1-1; D remains ambiguous. V shed 1 base and J shed 1 base, with 10 bases lying between them. CDR3 length equals 15 residues. Germline loops: CDR1 LGHDT, CDR2 YNNKEL (reference sequence). The CDR3 region is CASSQGWLENTEAFF. The DNA of the CDR3 is TGTGCCAGCAGCCAAGGGTGGTTGGAGAACACTGAAGCTTTCTTT.